This paragraph covers one TCR beta chain sequence. The data were obtained in a study of blood T cell repertoires in COVID-19. Study details: PBMCs, B-cell-depleted T cells, or T cells were the source of the cDNA or gDNA that made up the material.

The method was immunoSEQ multiplex PCR; TCRdb's version includes in-frame clones alone and lacks a portion of them. The data hold 70,000 to 85,000 clones, with about four fifths observed a single time. Germline CDR1 is MNHEY and CDR2 is SVGAGI. This CDR3 has 14 amino acids. Trimming took 7 bases from V and 0 from J, leaving 12 bases between them. The source of this sequence is a human donor in a cohort sampled during active COVID-19. V gene TRBV6-5 combines with J gene TRBJ1-2; D is uncertain. Sequencing used peripheral blood. CDR3 DNA: TGTGCCAGCAAGCTGGACGGGACTAACTATGGCTACACCTTC. Protein product: CASKLDGTNYGYTF.